This is a list of T cell receptor beta chains from one sample in a study of T cells in Graves' hyperthyroidism and ophthalmopathy. TCRdb passed the multiplex PCR reads through MiXCR, listing each CDR3 protein once. The sample lists around 250,000 distinct CDR3 sequences, roughly 14% seen once, with less than 15% in the top ten. The material sequenced was blood. Every receptor here comes from a woman between 40 and 55 years old with Graves' hyperthyroidism that later progressed to Graves' ophthalmopathy. CDR3s include the opening cysteine and the closing phenylalanine or tryptophan. Fields, in order: clone size, D gene, J gene, V gene, CDR3 protein, CDR3 DNA. The D gene is left open where the match is weak. Clone size appears in some rows only: once, few, many, or a class for an expanded clone.

clone size: many; D gene: .; J gene: TRBJ1-5; V gene: TRBV7-8; CDR3 protein: CASSSSYPLYQPQHF; CDR3 DNA: TGTGCCAGCAGCTCGTCCTACCCTCTCTATCAGCCCCAGCATTTT
clone size: many; D gene: .; J gene: TRBJ2-7; V gene: TRBV18; CDR3 protein: CASSPPTPGDEQYF; CDR3 DNA: TGTGCCAGCTCACCACCAACCCCAGGGGACGAGCAGTACTTC
clone size: few; D gene: .; J gene: TRBJ1-6; V gene: TRBV4-1; CDR3 protein: CASSQFPGVIYNSPLHF; CDR3 DNA: TGCGCCAGCAGCCAATTCCCGGGGGTCATATATAATTCACCCCTCCACTTT
clone size: many; D gene: TRBD2; J gene: TRBJ2-1; V gene: TRBV6-1; CDR3 protein: CASSDGLAGGRNEQFF; CDR3 DNA: TGTGCCAGCAGTGATGGACTAGCGGGAGGGCGGAATGAGCAGTTCTTC
clone size: few; D gene: .; J gene: TRBJ1-5; V gene: TRBV15; CDR3 protein: CATSERGVHSNQPQHF; CDR3 DNA: TGTGCCACCAGCGAAAGGGGAGTCCATAGCAATCAGCCCCAGCATTTT
clone size: many; D gene: .; J gene: TRBJ2-3; V gene: TRBV5-1; CDR3 protein: CASSDRLTDTQYF; CDR3 DNA: TGCGCCAGCAGCGACAGACTCACAGATACGCAGTATTTT
clone size: many; D gene: .; J gene: TRBJ2-7; V gene: TRBV11-2; CDR3 protein: CASSSGSQQYF; CDR3 DNA: TGTGCCAGCAGCTCTGGATCCCAGCAGTACTTC
clone size: many; D gene: .; J gene: TRBJ2-7; V gene: TRBV29-1; CDR3 protein: CSVEIPFGEGRYEQYF; CDR3 DNA: TGCAGCGTTGAAATCCCCTTCGGTGAAGGGCGGTACGAGCAGTACTTC
clone size: .; D gene: TRBD1; J gene: TRBJ2-7; V gene: TRBV20-1; CDR3 protein: CSARQQGSWEQYF; CDR3 DNA: TGCAGTGCTAGACAACAGGGGAGTTGGGAGCAGTACTTC
clone size: many; D gene: TRBD1; J gene: TRBJ2-3; V gene: TRBV10-3; CDR3 protein: CAISPTGGDTQYF; CDR3 DNA: TGTGCCATCAGTCCAACAGGGGGCGATACGCAGTATTTT
clone size: many; D gene: .; J gene: TRBJ1-1; V gene: TRBV19; CDR3 protein: CASSIVYRNTEAFF; CDR3 DNA: TGTGCCAGTAGTATAGTTTATCGGAACACTGAAGCTTTCTTT